The text below deals with one T cell receptor (beta chain). Amplified TCR beta CDR3 regions derived from RNA transcripts. HTBI primers were used for first-round RT-PCR of the TCR CDR3. TCRdb called the multiplex PCR reads again in MiXCR, with one record for every CDR3 protein. The sample has hundreds of thousands of distinct CDR3 sequences; approximately 36% are singletons. Germline V CDR1 and CDR2: LNHDA, SQIVND (reference sequence). This CDR3 contains 16 residues. V gave up 11 bases and J gave up 10 bases, with 32 bases separating them. This entry belongs to a study of T cells in Graves' hyperthyroidism and ophthalmopathy. Newly diagnosed patients aged 18 to 65 had hyperthyroidism of under 2 months' duration. Diagnosis relied on clinical symptoms, serum thyroxine and TRAb, thyroid ultrasound and orbital computed tomography.

This clonotype originated in a woman aged 40 to 50 with Graves' hyperthyroidism. Sequenced: blood. The J gene is TRBJ1-1, the V gene TRBV19, with D tentatively TRBD1 (5 bases). CDR3 sequence: CAGSRGGHGQGEIAFF. CDR3 nucleotide sequence: TGTGCCGGGTCTCGGGGAGGTCACGGGCAGGGTGAAATAGCTTTCTTT. Based on the CDR3 plus reference TRBV19 and TRBJ1-1, the full variable domain is DGGITQSPKYLFRKEGQNVTLSCEQNLNHDAMYWYRQDPGQGLRLIYYSQIVNDFQKGDIAEGYSVSREKKESFPLTVTSAQKNPTAFYLCAGSRGGHGQGEIAFFGQGTRLTVV.